This T cell receptor (beta chain) was recorded in a study of OX40 agonist ivuxolimab in advanced cancers. V lost 4 bases and J lost 0; bases outside the gene matches: 2. Germline V CDR1 and CDR2: SGHTA, FQGTGA. This CDR3 is 15 amino acids long. Clones were sequenced by immunoSEQ multiplex PCR, and TCRdb holds only the in-frame ones, with some missing. Of over 45,000 clones in the sample, about 83% were seen once. General study points: Certain nonresponders additionally had low normalized T-cell clonal expansion.

Concerning this clone: What it binds is not known.

This receptor was obtained from an adult with an advanced solid tumor such as melanoma, head and neck, liver or kidney cancer. The chain is built from TRBV7-3 and TRBJ2-1, with 8 bases fitting TRBD2. The material was CD4+ or CD8+ T cells sorted from blood, obtained in a trial of the OX40 agonist ivuxolimab. The CDR3 DNA sequence: TGTGCCAGCAGCTCGGGACTAGACTCCTACAATGAGCAGTTCTTC. Residues: CASSSGLDSYNEQFF. Filled out from reference TRBV7-3 and TRBJ2-1, the complete variable domain reads GAGVSQTPSNKVTEKGKYVELRCDPISGHTALYWYRQSLGQGPEFLIYFQGTGAADDSGLPNDRFFAVRPEGSVSTLKIQRTERGDSAVYLCASSSGLDSYNEQFFGPGTRLTVL.